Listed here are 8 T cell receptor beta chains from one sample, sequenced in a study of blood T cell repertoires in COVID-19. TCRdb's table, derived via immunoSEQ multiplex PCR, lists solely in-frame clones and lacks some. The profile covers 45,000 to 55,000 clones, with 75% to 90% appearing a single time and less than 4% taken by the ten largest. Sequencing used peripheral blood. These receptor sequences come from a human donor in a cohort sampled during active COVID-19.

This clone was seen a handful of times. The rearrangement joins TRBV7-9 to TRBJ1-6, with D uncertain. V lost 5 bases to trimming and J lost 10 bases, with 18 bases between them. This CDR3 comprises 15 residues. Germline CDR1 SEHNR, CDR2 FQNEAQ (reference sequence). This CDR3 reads CASSPPGGSMSPLHF. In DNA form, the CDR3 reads TGTGCCAGCAGCCCCCCCGGCGGCTCTATGTCACCCCTCCACTTT. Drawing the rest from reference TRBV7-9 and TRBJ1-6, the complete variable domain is DTGVSQNPRHKITKRGQNVTFRCDPISEHNRLYWYRQTLGQGPEFLTYFQNEAQLEKSRLLSDRFSAERPKGSFSTLEIQRTEQGDSAMYLCASSPPGGSMSPLHFGNGTRLTVT.

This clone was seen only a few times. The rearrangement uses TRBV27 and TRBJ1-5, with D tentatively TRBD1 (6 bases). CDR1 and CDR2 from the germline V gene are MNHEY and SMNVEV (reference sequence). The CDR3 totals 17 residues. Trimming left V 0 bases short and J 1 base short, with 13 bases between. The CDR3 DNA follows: TGTGCCAGCAGTTTATCTGGACAGAGACTAAGCAATCAGCCCCAGCATTTT. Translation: CASSLSGQRLSNQPQHF.

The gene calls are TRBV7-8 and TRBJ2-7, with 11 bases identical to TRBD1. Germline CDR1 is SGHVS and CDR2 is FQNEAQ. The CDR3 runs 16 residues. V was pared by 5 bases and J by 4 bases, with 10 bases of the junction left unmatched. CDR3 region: CASSPDWTGGSYEQYF. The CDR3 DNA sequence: TGTGCCAGCAGCCCCGATTGGACAGGGGGCTCGTACGAGCAGTACTTC.

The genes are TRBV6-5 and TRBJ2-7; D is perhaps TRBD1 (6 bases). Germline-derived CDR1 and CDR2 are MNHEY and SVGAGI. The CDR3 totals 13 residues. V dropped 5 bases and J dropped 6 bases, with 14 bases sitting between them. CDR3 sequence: CASSQNRVFEQYF. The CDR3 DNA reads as TGTGCCAGCAGTCAAAACAGGGTTTTCGAGCAGTACTTC.

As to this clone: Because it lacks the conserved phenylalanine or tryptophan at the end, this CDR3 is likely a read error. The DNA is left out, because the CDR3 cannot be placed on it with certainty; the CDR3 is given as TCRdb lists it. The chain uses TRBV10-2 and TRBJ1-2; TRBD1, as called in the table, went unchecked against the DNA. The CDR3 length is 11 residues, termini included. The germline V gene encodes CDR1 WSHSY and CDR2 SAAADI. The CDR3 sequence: CASSERGQVFS.

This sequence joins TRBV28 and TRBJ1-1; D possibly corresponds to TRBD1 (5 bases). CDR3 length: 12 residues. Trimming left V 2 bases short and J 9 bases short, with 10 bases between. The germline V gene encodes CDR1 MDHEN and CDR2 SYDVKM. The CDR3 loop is CASSLKGYQAFF. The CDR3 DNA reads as TGTGCCAGCAGTTTAAAGGGGTACCAAGCTTTCTTT.

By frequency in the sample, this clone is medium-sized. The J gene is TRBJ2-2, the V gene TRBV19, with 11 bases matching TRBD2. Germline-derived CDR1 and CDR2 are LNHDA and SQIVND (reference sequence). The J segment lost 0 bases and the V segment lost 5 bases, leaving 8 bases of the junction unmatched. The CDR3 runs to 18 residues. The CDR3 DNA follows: TGTGCCAGTAGTTGCGGTGCTAGCGGGAGGTCGAACACCGGGGAGCTGTTTTTT. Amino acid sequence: CASSCGASGRSNTGELFF.

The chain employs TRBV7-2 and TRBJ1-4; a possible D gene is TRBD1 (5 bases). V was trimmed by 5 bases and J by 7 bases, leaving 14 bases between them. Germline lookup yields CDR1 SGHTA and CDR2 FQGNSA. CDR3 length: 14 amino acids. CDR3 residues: CASSQGAVGEKLFF. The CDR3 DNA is TGTGCCAGCAGCCAAGGGGCAGTGGGTGAAAAACTGTTTTTT.